This TCR beta chain appears in the sequencing data of a study of OX40 agonist ivuxolimab in advanced cancers. Background for the entire study: Ivuxolimab was an agonistic, fully human IgG2 monoclonal antibody directed against OX40 (CD134), a costimulatory receptor. Peripheral TCRbeta sequencing was intended to test whether TCR sequence diversity was altered and clonal T-cell expansion was caused by ivuxolimab. Three dose-escalation patients achieved partial responses, one with hepatocellular carcinoma and two with cutaneous melanoma. Intravenous ivuxolimab was administered to patients every 2 weeks at six dose levels: 0.01, 0.1, 0.3, 1.5, 3 and 10 mg/kg. Of the roughly 52 patients in dose escalation, 19 had hepatocellular carcinoma, some 15 had melanoma, 9 had renal cell carcinoma and 9 had head and neck cancer. Prior anti-PD-1, anti-PD-L1 or anti-CTLA-4 therapy was permitted, and checkpoint inhibitors had been received by less than 45% of dose-escalation patients. A male proportion of roughly 85% and a mean age of approximately 55 years, ranging from 23 to 79, were recorded for the dose-escalation cohort. The paper describes the monotherapy dose-escalation part (N ≈ 52 patients) of the phase I trial of ivuxolimab. Results the study describes overall, beyond this receptor: Low levels of normalized T-cell clonal expansion were also shown by some nonresponding patients. After ivuxolimab, CD8+ T cells had more expanded clones than CD4+ T cells on average. At doses from 0.1 to 3.0 mg/kg, clonal expansion was seen in both CD4+ and CD8+ blood T cells between baseline and week 6. Partial responders in the 0.1-3.0 mg/kg groups had among the lowest normalized peripheral clonal expansion, especially among CD8+ T cells. Antigen specificity was not determined for the clonally expanded peripheral T cells.

Genomic DNA was extracted from sorted cells for sequencing of the TCRbeta CDR3 region. TCRbeta CDR3 regions were sequenced using the immunoSEQ Assay. TCRdb stores this immuneACCESS table with in-frame sequences only. Part of the clones is absent; in the studies checked, under half of the shortfall reflects unresolved V genes, and no reason is known for the rest. The sample table records tens of thousands of clones; approximately 90% of these occur just once. Of the sample, 0.44% is held by the ten largest clones. Based on the germline V gene (reference sequence), the CDR1 and CDR2 sequences are DFQATT and SNEGSKA. Cut back by 2 bases and 1 base, the V and J ends lie 2 bases apart. Its CDR3 holds 11 amino acids, cysteine through phenylalanine. Just the 33-base CDR3 DNA is kept, in frame starting at base 1. The trial excluded patients who had a history of autoimmune disease or were on systemic immunosuppression. Peripheral blood for TCR sequencing was collected from all dose cohorts at baseline, on cycle 4 day 1, and on cycle 7 day 1. The samples were taken from a phase I, first-in-human, multicenter, open-label dose-escalation trial of ivuxolimab. Adults with locally advanced or metastatic melanoma, renal cell, hepatocellular, or head and neck squamous cell carcinoma were enrolled in the trial. CD4+ and CD8+ T cells were sorted separately from peripheral blood before TCR sequencing.

To note about this clone: Its binding antigen is unknown. No much larger clonotype is one base removed from it; base qualities were not supplied.

This TCR derives from an adult with an advanced solid tumor such as melanoma, head and neck, liver or kidney cancer. The material was CD4+ or CD8+ T cells sorted from blood, obtained in a trial of the OX40 agonist ivuxolimab. The receptor chain draws on TRBV20-1 and TRBJ1-1, with the D segment identity uncertain. The DNA reads as follows: TGCAGTGCTAGACCGAACACTGAAGCTTTCTTT. Its product reads: CSARPNTEAFF.